This TCR beta chain was captured in a study of OX40 agonist ivuxolimab in advanced cancers. Background on the study: Every 2 weeks, ivuxolimab was infused into the patients intravenously at between 0.01 and 10 mg/kg. Previous treatment with anti-PD-1, anti-PD-L1 or anti-CTLA-4 therapy was allowed; under 50% had received some.

Repertoires were generated with immunoSEQ multiplex PCR, while TCRdb's copy carries only in-frame clones and drops some. This sample carries 98,000 or so clones, 89% of them seen once, and the ten largest clones take 0.3% to 0.4%. V lost 3 bases and J lost 3; bases outside the gene matches: 8. The CDR3 is 16 amino acids. The germline V gene has CDR1 SGHDN and CDR2 FVKESK. The origin of this receptor is an adult with an advanced solid tumor such as melanoma, head and neck, liver or kidney cancer. V and J are TRBV14 and TRBJ2-1, with 7 bases aligning to TRBD2. This specimen was CD4+ or CD8+ T cells sorted from blood, taken in a trial of the OX40 agonist ivuxolimab. The CDR3 DNA reads TGTGCCAGCAGCCACAAAGCGGGAACAGTCTACAATGAGCAGTTCTTC. Its translation: CASSHKAGTVYNEQFF.